Presented here are 23 T cell receptor beta chains from one specimen sequenced in a study of graft-versus-host responses after intestinal transplantation. No antigen has been identified for these receptors. Sequenced by immunoSEQ multiplex PCR; TCRdb stores in-frame clones only, minus some. The table has tens of thousands of clones, around 86% seen once. This specimen consisted of unstimulated CD8+ T cells sorted from spleen or lymph node cells, obtained before transplant. The source is a human donor who was the organ donor for an intestinal transplant.

The chain combines TRBV27 with TRBJ2-2, with D perhaps TRBD2 (6 bases). CDR1 MNHEY and CDR2 SMNVEV come from the germline V gene (reference sequence). Trimming took 3 bases from V and 0 from J, leaving 11 bases between them. This CDR3 has 16 amino acids. The CDR3 DNA is TGTGCCAGCAGTTTCTCGGGGGTCGCGAACACCGGGGAGCTGTTTTTT. It is translated as CASSFSGVANTGELFF.

The CDR3: CAISESRGTAQIMNTEAFF. The CDR3 DNA reads TGTGCCATCAGTGAGTCGAGGGGGACCGCACAGATAATGAACACTGAAGCTTTCTTT. This chain links TRBV10-3 with TRBJ1-1, with a possible D match to TRBD1 (6 bases). Looked up from germline, CDR1 is ENHRY and CDR2 is SYGVKD. The CDR3 is 19 residues long. Trimming took off 0 bases at V and 0 bases at J, with 20 bases between the two ends.

This clone is a singleton in its sample. V is TRBV19 and J is TRBJ2-5; possible D gene TRBD1, 5 bases. There are 14 residues in the CDR3. The V and J ends lost 3 bases and 0 bases respectively, with 8 bases between them. Germline V gene lookup returns CDR1 LNHDA and CDR2 SQIVND (reference sequence). The CDR3 spells CASSIWGHQETQYF. In DNA form, the CDR3 reads TGTGCCAGTAGTATCTGGGGCCACCAAGAGACCCAGTACTTC.

V usage is TRBV2 and J usage is TRBJ1-4; D is perhaps TRBD1 (6 bases). V lost 6 bases and J 0 bases, leaving 20 bases between the germline ends. This CDR3 has 18 residues. CDR1 is SNHLY, CDR2 FYNNEI, per germline. The CDR3: CASRDMGERTATNEKLFF. In nucleotides, the CDR3 is TGTGCCAGCAGAGACATGGGGGAACGGACAGCAACTAATGAAAAACTGTTTTTT. The entire variable domain, with the rest obtained from reference TRBV2 and TRBJ1-4, is as follows: EPEVTQTPSHQVTQMGQEVILRCVPISNHLYFYWYRQILGQKVEFLVSFYNNEISEKSEIFDDQFSVERPDGSNFTLKIRSTKLEDSAMYFCASRDMGERTATNEKLFFGSGTQLSVL.

This clone is a singleton in its sample. The chain links TRBV6-1 to TRBJ1-2; D unclear. The germline CDR1 and CDR2 sequences are MNHNS and SASEGT. V lost 10 bases, J lost 4 bases, and 7 bases lay in between. This CDR3 contains 10 residues. The chain's CDR3 is CATLSYGYTF. For the CDR3, the DNA is TGTGCCACCCTGAGCTATGGCTACACCTTC.

The chain uses TRBV4-2 and TRBJ2-3; TRBD2 matches at 8 bases. Germline lookup yields CDR1 LGHNA and CDR2 YNFKEQ. The CDR3 runs 18 residues. V lost 0 bases and J lost 4; bases outside the gene matches: 12. The CDR3, as DNA: TGTGCCAGCAGCCAAGATTGGCGGGGGGTCATGGACGCAGATACGCAGTATTTT. Translation: CASSQDWRGVMDADTQYF.

This rearrangement joins TRBV28 to TRBJ1-1; 8 bases map to TRBD1. The germline CDR1 and CDR2 sequences are MDHEN and SYDVKM. The CDR3 is 15 residues long. After removal of 5 bases from V and 8 bases from J, the junction contained 13 bases not matched to a gene. The CDR3 region is CASSLTPGQGGEAFF. CDR3 in DNA: TGTGCCAGCAGTCTAACCCCCGGACAGGGAGGGGAAGCTTTCTTT.

This clone was detected only once. The chain is built from TRBV5-5 and TRBJ2-5; maybe TRBD1 (5 bases). The CDR3 consists of 14 residues. Germline CDR1 reads SGHKS; CDR2 reads YYEKEE (reference sequence). V was cut by 0 bases and J by 5 bases, with 11 bases left in between. The CDR3 DNA is TGTGCCAGCAGCTTGGAAGGGGCCGGTGAGACCCAGTACTTC. Protein sequence: CASSLEGAGETQYF.

In its sample, this clone was seen once. V gene TRBV10-2 combines with J gene TRBJ1-1; D might be TRBD1 (6 bases). Per germline, CDR1 WSHSY and CDR2 SAAADI. The CDR3 contains 13 residues. Between the trimmed V and J ends, which lost 3 bases and 5 bases, there was a span of 10 bases. In DNA, the CDR3 is TGCGCCAGCAGTGATACAGGGCAGACTGAAGCTTTCTTT. It encodes CASSDTGQTEAFF.

V gene TRBV7-3 combines with J gene TRBJ2-2; D may match TRBD1 or TRBD2 (6 bases each). Between the trimmed V and J ends, which lost 5 bases and 4 bases, there was a span of 20 bases. The CDR3 contains 17 residues. Germline V CDR1 and CDR2: SGHTA, FQGTGA. The CDR3 loop is CASSRDPGGLATGELFF. CDR3 coding DNA: TGTGCCAGCAGCCGAGACCCCGGGGGCTTAGCCACCGGGGAGCTGTTTTTT.

This clone was recorded only once. The CDR3 bases are TGTGCCAGCAGCTTGTCCCGGAAAGAGCAGTTCTTC. This codes for CASSLSRKEQFF. The chain couples TRBV7-9 to TRBJ2-1, with unresolved D. The CDR3 covers 12 residues. Germline V gene sequence: CDR1 SEHNR, CDR2 FQNEAQ (reference sequence). The V and J ends lost 3 bases and 10 bases respectively, with 10 bases between them.

The chain couples TRBV4-1 to TRBJ2-2, with TRBD1 as a possible D gene (6 bases). The CDR3 is 12 amino acids. Trimming shortened V by 4 bases and J by 7 bases, and 7 bases separated the two germline ends. Germline CDR1 and CDR2: MGHRA and YSYEKL. The CDR3: CASSPTGGELFF. In DNA form, the CDR3 reads TGCGCCAGCAGCCCGACAGGCGGGGAGCTGTTTTTT.

Comments on this clone: This same CDR3 is encoded by further DNA sequences in the sample. V gene TRBV19 combines with J gene TRBJ2-7; D is uncertain. Trimming shortened V by 6 bases and J by 2 bases, and 5 bases separated the two germline ends. CDR1 and CDR2 from the germline V gene are LNHDA and SQIVND (reference sequence). The CDR3 extends over 11 amino acids. The CDR3 sequence: CASRGTYEQYF. The CDR3 bases are TGTGCCAGTAGGGGAACCTACGAGCAGTACTTC.

This chain uses TRBV15 with TRBJ1-4; D unresolved. Trimming left V 8 bases short and J 0 bases short, with 13 bases between. Germline lookup yields CDR1 LNHNV and CDR2 YYDKDF (reference sequence). This CDR3 is 15 amino acids long. In nucleotides, the CDR3 is TGTGCCACCTACCCCACCCTTGCAACTAATGAAAAACTGTTTTTT. It yields the protein CATYPTLATNEKLFF.

The CDR3 here is CASSLGRGGFHEQFF. The CDR3 DNA reads as TGTGCCAGCAGTTTGGGGCGGGGGGGCTTTCATGAGCAGTTCTTC. The chain recombines TRBV27 with TRBJ2-1, with 9 bases matching TRBD2. CDR3 length: 15 amino acids. The V segment lost 3 bases and the J segment 8 bases; nucleotides outside the gene matches: 8. Germline-derived CDR1 and CDR2 are MNHEY and SMNVEV (reference sequence).

The rearrangement links TRBV11-3 to TRBJ2-3; unclear D gene. This CDR3 region has 13 residues. The germline V gene has CDR1 SGHNT and CDR2 YENEEA. Trimming cost V 0 bases and J 4 bases, with 5 bases left between them. This CDR3 is CASSLDRADTQYF. CDR3 coding DNA: TGTGCCAGCAGCTTAGATCGTGCAGATACGCAGTATTTT. The entire variable domain, with the rest obtained from reference TRBV11-3 and TRBJ2-3, is as follows: EAGVVQSPRYKIIEKKQPVAFWCNPISGHNTLYWYLQNLGQGPELLIRYENEEAVDDSQLPKDRFSAERLKGVDSTLKIQPAELGDSAVYLCASSLDRADTQYFGPGTRLTVL.

The chain is built from TRBV7-9 and TRBJ1-1, with TRBD1 matching over 7 bases. Losses at the gene ends were 5 bases for V and 11 bases for J; bases not matched to a gene: 17. This CDR3 is 15 amino acids long. CDR1 and CDR2 from the germline V gene are SEHNR and FQNEAQ (reference sequence). CDR3 in DNA: TGTGCCAGCAGCCACACCCATGTCACAGGGGCTGGGGCTTTCTTT. It encodes CASSHTHVTGAGAFF.

The rearrangement joins TRBV11-2 to TRBJ2-1, with a tentative D call TRBD2 (5 bases). With 0 bases removed from V and 1 base from J, the gap between germline ends came to 19 bases. Germline CDR1 SGHAT, CDR2 FQNNGV. This CDR3 is built from 19 residues. The CDR3 here is CASSLDPLRGSRSYNEQFF. Written as DNA, the CDR3 is TGTGCCAGCAGCTTAGATCCTCTACGGGGAAGTAGGTCCTACAATGAGCAGTTCTTC. Full variable domain (remainder filled in from reference TRBV11-2 and TRBJ2-1): EAGVAQSPRYKIIEKRQSVAFWCNPISGHATLYWYQQILGQGPKLLIQFQNNGVVDDSQLPKDRFSAERLKGVDSTLKIQPAKLEDSAVYLCASSLDPLRGSRSYNEQFFGPGTRLTVL.

The chain employs TRBV6-5 and TRBJ1-2; 9 bases align to TRBD1. The J segment lost 3 bases and the V segment lost 6 bases, leaving 2 bases of the junction unmatched. CDR1 and CDR2 (germline): MNHEY, SVGAGI. The CDR3 sequence is 13 residues long. CDR3 nucleotide sequence: TGTGCCAGCAGCTGGGACAGGGACTATGGCTACACCTTC. Translated, it gives CASSWDRDYGYTF.

This clone was observed a single time. V usage is TRBV5-6 and J usage is TRBJ1-5; D not resolved. The CDR3 consists of 16 residues. Germline loops: CDR1 SGHDT, CDR2 YYEEEE. Trimming removed 4 bases at V and 0 bases at J, with 14 bases between. The CDR3 DNA reads TGTGCCAGCAGCCGGAGCGGGATCCCTAGCAATCAGCCCCAGCATTTT. Protein: CASSRSGIPSNQPQHF.

V is TRBV6-5 and J is TRBJ2-7; D perhaps matches TRBD2 (6 bases). This CDR3 has 15 amino acids. Trimming left V 6 bases short and J 2 bases short, with 17 bases between. Germline V gene lookup returns CDR1 MNHEY and CDR2 SVGAGI. CDR3 loop: CASSQGEALAYEQYF. For the CDR3, the DNA is TGTGCCAGCAGCCAAGGGGAGGCGCTGGCCTACGAGCAGTACTTC.

The chain joins TRBV7-9 to TRBJ2-7; 14 bases fit TRBD2. V lost 4 bases and J lost 4; bases outside the gene matches: 6. The germline gives CDR1 SEHNR, CDR2 FQNEAQ (reference sequence). CDR3 length equals 16 residues. DNA for the CDR3: TGTGCCAGCAGCTCCCGACTAGCGGGGGGGCCTTACGAGCAGTACTTC. As protein: CASSSRLAGGPYEQYF.

This clone was recorded once. The CDR3 DNA follows: TGTGCCAGCAGTTACGCAGGGGGCCCTGAAGCTTTCTTT. Translating gives CASSYAGGPEAFF. This chain joins TRBV6-5 and TRBJ1-1; 8 bases agree with TRBD1. Per the germline V gene, CDR1 is MNHEY and CDR2 is SVGAGI. The CDR3 sequence is 13 residues long. The trim removed 2 bases at V and 6 bases at J, leaving 2 bases unmatched.